This TCR beta chain comes out of a study of post-analysis software for immune sequencing data. Study-wide context: Both relapsing-remitting and secondary progressive multiple sclerosis featured among the disease courses, as did progressive-relapsing multiple sclerosis.

Study findings and constraints: Batch-matched samples strongly co-clustered by F measure. TRBV segments more frequent in patients than in controls numbered several and included TRBV5-6, TRBV5-1 and TRBV20-1.

TCR beta cDNA libraries included unique molecular identifiers. Input amounts of roughly 0.85 to 10 million T cells were used. These gave roughly 0.5 million cDNA molecules, so each molecule approximated one T cell. TCRdb reanalysed the PCR reads using MiXCR and keeps one entry per CDR3 protein. The table has about 400,000 distinct CDR3 sequences, 30% to 45% seen once; the top ten hold roughly 13%. In the case of this clonotype: Its cognate antigen is unknown.

Trimming removed 4 bases at V and 7 bases at J, with 14 bases between. Germline values: CDR1 SGHRS, CDR2 YFSETQ. The CDR3 loop spans 13 amino acids. What was sequenced was blood. The receptor was derived from a girl aged 5-17 years with multiple sclerosis. The chain is built from TRBV5-1 and TRBJ2-5; no definite D call. This chain's CDR3 is CASSPPDRGTQYF. CDR3 sequence (DNA): TGCGCCAGCAGCCCTCCGGACCGAGGGACCCAGTACTTC.